Listed below are T cell receptor beta chains from one sample, sequenced in a study of T cell responses to AZD1222 COVID-19 vaccine. Using immunoSEQ multiplex PCR, the repertoire was profiled, and TCRdb retains in-frame clones only, with some absent. The sample has about 84,000 clones, approximately 86% seen once; the top ten hold 5.6%. The sample consisted of peripheral blood, taken 28 days after the second AZD1222 dose. These receptors originate from an adult who received the AZD1222 COVID-19 vaccine. Each CDR3 is given without its conserved first and last residue.

V,J,CDR3
TRBV6-5,TRBJ2-1,ASSYSGAYNEQF
TRBV19,TRBJ2-5,ASWGGRWEETQY
TRBV10-3,TRBJ2-5,AIAVQETQY
TRBV14,TRBJ2-4,ASSQGRGHPSSIQY
TRBV29-1,TRBJ2-7,SVTFSYEQY
TRBV4-3,TRBJ2-1,ASSQDRQGIEQF
TRBV27,TRBJ2-3,ASRSGGTDTQY
TRBV28,TRBJ1-4,ASSLPGRGLF
TRBV7-9,TRBJ1-4,ASSSIPGQGRFNEKLF
TRBV4-2,TRBJ2-7,ASSQGSGQGGEQY
TRBV7-3,TRBJ1-5,ASARHSNQPQH
TRBV18,TRBJ2-3,ASSPYGTGGADTQY
TRBV4-1,TRBJ1-2,ASSHPGDYGYT
TRBV7-6,TRBJ2-7,ASSLGGGTSDTYEQY